This T cell receptor (beta chain) stems from a study of blood T cells in healthy people across ages. Points from the study as a whole: Age advanced and TCR beta diversity per million T cells fell, roughly linearly. There was no known CMV status for donors, so expanded clonotype changes were possibly confounded.

This clonotype was found many times. What it binds is unknown. For the second PCR, which ran for about 6 to 11 cycles, a sample-barcoded 5' primer and a J-beta primer mix were used. Each CDR3 protein is one row after TCRdb ran MiXCR on the 5' RACE reads. This sample has hundreds of thousands of distinct CDR3 sequences; around 50% occur once, and the top ten carry about 13%. V was shortened by 3 bases and J by 6 bases, with 2 bases between the two germline ends. This CDR3 has 11 residues. V gene TRBV12-3 or TRBV12-4 combines with J gene TRBJ2-2; D gene ambiguous. Sample: blood. The source of this sequence is a woman aged 80 or over in good health. The CDR3, as DNA: TGTGCCAGCAGTTTGTCCGGGGAGCTGTTTTTT. This translates into CASSLSGELFF.